This T cell receptor beta chain was recorded in a study of blood T cells in healthy people across ages. Whole-study findings and limits: Per-million-T-cell TCR beta diversity fell roughly linearly with age.

The CDR3 is 16 amino acids. The germline V gene encodes CDR1 SNHLY and CDR2 FYNNEI. Deletions cut 4 bases from V and 0 bases from J, with 14 bases between. A J-beta primer mix and a sample-barcoded 5' primer were used in a second PCR of about 7 to 12 cycles. A single record per CDR3 protein comes from TCRdb applying MiXCR to the 5' RACE reads. The repertoire includes some 880,000 distinct CDR3 sequences, about 34% of them detected once, and about an eighth sits in the top ten. Concerning this clonotype: The antigen is unknown.

The source of this sequence is a man younger than 30 in good health. The chain employs TRBV2 and TRBJ2-3; D is unclear. Sequenced input: blood. In nucleotides, the CDR3 is TGTGCCAGCAGTGTAGATAGGCGCAGGAGCACAGATACGCAGTATTTT. This encodes CASSVDRRRSTDTQYF.